This T cell receptor (beta chain) was identified during a study of shared clonotypes between healthy human individuals. Regarding this clone: Its target is not known.

Profiled with immunoSEQ multiplex PCR; TCRdb holds only in-frame clones, not every one. The sample consists of about 2.3 million clones, around 90% of them appearing once. Study-wide results and caveats: Larger estimated richness was generally seen in naive subsets than in memory subsets.

The sequence came from a young man in good health. Some clones in this sample may be carry-over from other donors' samples. Sequences were obtained from naive CD4+ T cells from PBMCs. Subset defined: CD45RA+ positively selected.

The CDR3 protein is CASSSQGDLYGYTF. The CDR3, as DNA: TGTGCCAGCTCATCACAGGGGGACCTTTATGGCTACACCTTC. The V call is TRBV18, the J call TRBJ1-2; 8 bases match TRBD1. The CDR3 has 14 residues. J was trimmed by 5 bases and V by 5 bases; bases with no gene match: 7. Germline V gene sequence: CDR1 KGHSH, CDR2 LQKENI.